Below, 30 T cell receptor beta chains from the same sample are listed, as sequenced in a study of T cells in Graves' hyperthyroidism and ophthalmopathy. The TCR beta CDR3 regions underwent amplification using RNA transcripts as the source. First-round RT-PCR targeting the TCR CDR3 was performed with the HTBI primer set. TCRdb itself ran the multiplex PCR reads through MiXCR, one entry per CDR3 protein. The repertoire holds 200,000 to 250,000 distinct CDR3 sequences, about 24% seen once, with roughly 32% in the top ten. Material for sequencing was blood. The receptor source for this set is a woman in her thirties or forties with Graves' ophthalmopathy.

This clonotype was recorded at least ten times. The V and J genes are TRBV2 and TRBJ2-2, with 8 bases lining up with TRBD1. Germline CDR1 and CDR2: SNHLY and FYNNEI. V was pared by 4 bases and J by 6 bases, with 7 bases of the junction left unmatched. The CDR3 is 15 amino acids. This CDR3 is CASSGGQGLAGELFF. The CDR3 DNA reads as TGTGCCAGCAGTGGCGGACAGGGCCTTGCCGGGGAGCTGTTTTTT.

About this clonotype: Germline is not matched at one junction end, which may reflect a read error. The CDR3 DNA sequence: TGTGTCAGCGCGAGCTCTAGGGCCAACGTCCTGACTTTC. Encoded protein: CVSASSRANVLTF. The V and J genes are TRBV18 and TRBJ2-6; no clear D. Germline loops: CDR1 KGHSH, CDR2 LQKENI. The CDR3 sequence is 13 residues long.

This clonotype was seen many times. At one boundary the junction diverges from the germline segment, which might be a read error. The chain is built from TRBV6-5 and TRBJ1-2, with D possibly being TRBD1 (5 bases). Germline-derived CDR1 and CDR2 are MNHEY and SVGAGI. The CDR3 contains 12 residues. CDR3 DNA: TGTGGCAGCAGGGCAACAGAGTATGGCTACACCTTC. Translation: CGSRATEYGYTF.

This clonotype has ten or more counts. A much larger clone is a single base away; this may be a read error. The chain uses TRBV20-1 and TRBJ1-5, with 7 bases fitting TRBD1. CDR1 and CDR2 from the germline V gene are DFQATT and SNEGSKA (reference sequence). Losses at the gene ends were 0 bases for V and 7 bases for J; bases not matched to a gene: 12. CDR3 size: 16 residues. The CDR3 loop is CSARDRGGTVNQPQHF. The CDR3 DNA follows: TGCAGTGCTAGAGATCGGGGAGGGACAGTCAACCAGCCCCAGCATTTT.

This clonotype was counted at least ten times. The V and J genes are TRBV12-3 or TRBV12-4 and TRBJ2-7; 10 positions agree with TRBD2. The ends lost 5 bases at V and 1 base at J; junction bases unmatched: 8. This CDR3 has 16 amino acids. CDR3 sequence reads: CASSPATSGLSYEQYF. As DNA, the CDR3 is TGTGCCAGCAGTCCCGCGACTAGCGGGCTTTCCTACGAGCAGTACTTC.

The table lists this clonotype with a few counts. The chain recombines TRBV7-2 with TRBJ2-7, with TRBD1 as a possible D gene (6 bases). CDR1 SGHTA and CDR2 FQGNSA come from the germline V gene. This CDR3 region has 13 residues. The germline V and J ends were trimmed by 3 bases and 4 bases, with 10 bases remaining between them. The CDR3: CASSLDRMYEQYF. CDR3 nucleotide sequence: TGTGCCAGCAGCTTGGACAGAATGTACGAGCAGTACTTC. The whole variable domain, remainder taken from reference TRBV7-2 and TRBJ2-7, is GAGVSQSPSNKVTEKGKDVELRCDPISGHTALYWYRQSLGQGLEFLIYFQGNSAPDKSGLPSDRFSAERTGGSVSTLTIQRTQQEDSAVYLCASSLDRMYEQYFGPGTRLTVT.

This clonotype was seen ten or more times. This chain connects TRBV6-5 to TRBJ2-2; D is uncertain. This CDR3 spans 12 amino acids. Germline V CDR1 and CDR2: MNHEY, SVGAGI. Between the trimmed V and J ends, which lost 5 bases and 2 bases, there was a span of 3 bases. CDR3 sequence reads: CASSSNTGELFF. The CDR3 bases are TGTGCCAGCAGTAGTAACACCGGGGAGCTGTTTTTT.

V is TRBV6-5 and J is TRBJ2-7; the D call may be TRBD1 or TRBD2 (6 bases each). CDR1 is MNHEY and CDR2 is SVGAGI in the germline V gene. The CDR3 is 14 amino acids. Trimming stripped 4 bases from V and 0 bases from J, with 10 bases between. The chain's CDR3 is CASSSGGHSYEQYF. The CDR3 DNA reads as TGTGCCAGCAGTTCCGGGGGACACTCCTACGAGCAGTACTTC.

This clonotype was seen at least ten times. The CDR3 protein is CASSFGIQHSNQPQHF. CDR3 nucleotide sequence: TGTGCCAGCAGTTTCGGGATACAGCATAGCAATCAGCCCCAGCATTTT. The chain carries TRBV12-3 or TRBV12-4 and TRBJ1-5; D ambiguous. The CDR3 is 16 residues long. Trimming took 3 bases from V and 0 from J, leaving 12 bases between them.

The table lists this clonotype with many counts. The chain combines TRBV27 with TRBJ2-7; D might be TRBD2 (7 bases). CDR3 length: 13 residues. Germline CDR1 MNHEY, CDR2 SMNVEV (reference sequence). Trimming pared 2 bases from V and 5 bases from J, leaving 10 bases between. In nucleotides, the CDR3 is TGTGCCAGCAGTTTACGAGGGGGGGACGAGCAGTACTTC. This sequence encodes CASSLRGGDEQYF.

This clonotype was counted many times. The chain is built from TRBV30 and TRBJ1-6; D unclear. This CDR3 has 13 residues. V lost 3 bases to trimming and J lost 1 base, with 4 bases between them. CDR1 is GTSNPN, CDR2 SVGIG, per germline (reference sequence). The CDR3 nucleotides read TGTGCCTGGAGGGGGTCCTATAATTCACCCCTCCACTTT. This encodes CAWRGSYNSPLHF.

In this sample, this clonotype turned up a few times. The CDR3 here is CASSPSFQDGSGYTF. The CDR3 nucleotides are TGTGCCAGCAGTCCCAGTTTCCAGGACGGGAGTGGCTACACCTTC. V gene TRBV27 combines with J gene TRBJ1-2, with D unclear. Germline CDR1 reads MNHEY; CDR2 reads SMNVEV (reference sequence). V was cut by 5 bases and J by 7 bases, with 20 bases left in between. CDR3 size: 15 residues.

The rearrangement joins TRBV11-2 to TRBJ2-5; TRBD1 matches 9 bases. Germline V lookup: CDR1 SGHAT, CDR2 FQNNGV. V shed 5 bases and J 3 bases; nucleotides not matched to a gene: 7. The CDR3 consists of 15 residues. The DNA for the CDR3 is TGTGCCAGCAGCCCCCACACAGGGGGCGAAGAGACCCAGTACTTC. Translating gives CASSPHTGGEETQYF.

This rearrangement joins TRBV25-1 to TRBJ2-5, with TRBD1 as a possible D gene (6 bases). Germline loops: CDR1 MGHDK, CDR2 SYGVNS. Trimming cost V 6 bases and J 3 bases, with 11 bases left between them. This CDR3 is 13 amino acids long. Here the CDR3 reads CASRRTVEETQYF. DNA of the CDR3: TGTGCCAGCAGAAGGACAGTAGAAGAGACCCAGTACTTC. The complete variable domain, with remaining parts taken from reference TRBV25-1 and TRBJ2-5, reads EADIYQTPRYLVIGTGKKITLECSQTMGHDKMYWYQQDPGMELHLIHYSYGVNSTEKGDLSSESTVSRIRTEHFPLTLESARPSHTSQYLCASRRTVEETQYFGPGTRLLVL.

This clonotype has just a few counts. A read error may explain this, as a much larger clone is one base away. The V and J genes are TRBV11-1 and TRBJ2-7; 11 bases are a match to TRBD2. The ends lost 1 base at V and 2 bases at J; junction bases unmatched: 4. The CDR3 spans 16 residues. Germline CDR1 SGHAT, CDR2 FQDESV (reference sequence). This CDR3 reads CASSLVTSGSTYEQYF. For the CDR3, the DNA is TGTGCCAGCAGCTTAGTCACTAGCGGGAGTACCTACGAGCAGTACTTC. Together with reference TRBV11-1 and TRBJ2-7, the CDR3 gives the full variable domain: EAEVAQSPRYKITEKSQAVAFWCDPISGHATLYWYRQILGQGPELLVQFQDESVVDDSQLPKDRFSAERLKGVDSTLKIQPAELGDSAMYLCASSLVTSGSTYEQYFGPGTRLTVT.

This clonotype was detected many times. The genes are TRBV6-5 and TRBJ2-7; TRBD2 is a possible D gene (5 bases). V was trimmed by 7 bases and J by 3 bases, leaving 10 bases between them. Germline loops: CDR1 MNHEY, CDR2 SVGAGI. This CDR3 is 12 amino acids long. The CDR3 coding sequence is TGTGCCAGCAAGGACTGGGGCTACGAGCAGTACTTC. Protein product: CASKDWGYEQYF.

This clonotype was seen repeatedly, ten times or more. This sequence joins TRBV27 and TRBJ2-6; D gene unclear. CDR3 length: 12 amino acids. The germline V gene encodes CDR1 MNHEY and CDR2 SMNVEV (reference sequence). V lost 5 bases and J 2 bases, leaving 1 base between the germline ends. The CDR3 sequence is CASSPGANVLTF. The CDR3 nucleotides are TGTGCCAGCAGTCCTGGGGCCAACGTCCTGACTTTC.

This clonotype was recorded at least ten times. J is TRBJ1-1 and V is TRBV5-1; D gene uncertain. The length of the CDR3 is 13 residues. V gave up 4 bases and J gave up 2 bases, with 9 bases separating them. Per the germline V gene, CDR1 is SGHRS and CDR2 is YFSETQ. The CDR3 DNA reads TGCGCCAGCAGCCGGGCCGATAACACTGAAGCTTTCTTT. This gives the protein CASSRADNTEAFF.

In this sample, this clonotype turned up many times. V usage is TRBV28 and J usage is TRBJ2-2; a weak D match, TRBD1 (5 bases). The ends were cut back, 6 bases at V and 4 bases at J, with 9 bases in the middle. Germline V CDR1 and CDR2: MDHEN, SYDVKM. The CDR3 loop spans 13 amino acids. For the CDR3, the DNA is TGTGCCAGCAGCTCCGACAGCACCGGGGAGCTGTTTTTT. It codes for CASSSDSTGELFF.

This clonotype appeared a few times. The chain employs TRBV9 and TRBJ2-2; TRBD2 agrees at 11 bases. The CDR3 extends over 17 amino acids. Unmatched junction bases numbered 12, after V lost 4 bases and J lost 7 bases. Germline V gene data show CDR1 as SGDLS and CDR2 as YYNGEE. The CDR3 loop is CASSPGRLAGSIGELFF. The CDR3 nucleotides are TGTGCCAGCAGCCCCGGAAGACTAGCGGGATCGATCGGGGAGCTGTTTTTT. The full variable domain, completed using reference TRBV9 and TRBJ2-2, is DSGVTQTPKHLITATGQRVTLRCSPRSGDLSVYWYQQSLDQGLQFLIQYYNGEERAKGNILERFSAQQFPDLHSELNLSSLELGDSALYFCASSPGRLAGSIGELFFGEGSRLTVL.

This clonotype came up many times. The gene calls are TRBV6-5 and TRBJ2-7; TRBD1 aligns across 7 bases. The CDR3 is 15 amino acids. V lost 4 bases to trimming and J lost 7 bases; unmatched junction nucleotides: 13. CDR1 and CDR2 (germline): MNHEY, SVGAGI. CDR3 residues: CASSFRQGALSEQYF. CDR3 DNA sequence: TGTGCCAGCAGTTTCCGACAGGGCGCCTTGAGTGAGCAGTACTTC.

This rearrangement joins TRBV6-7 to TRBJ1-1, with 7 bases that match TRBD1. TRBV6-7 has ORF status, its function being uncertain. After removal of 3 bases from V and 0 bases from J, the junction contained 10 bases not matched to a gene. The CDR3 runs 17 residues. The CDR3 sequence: CASSYSLQGQLNTEAFF. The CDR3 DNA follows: TGTGCCAGCAGTTATTCTCTCCAGGGACAGTTGAACACTGAAGCTTTCTTT.

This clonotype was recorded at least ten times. CDR3: CAIPGQMNQPQHF. Written as DNA, the CDR3 is TGTGCCATCCCGGGACAGATGAATCAGCCCCAGCATTTT. The V gene is TRBV6-9, the J gene TRBJ1-5; 7 bases map to TRBD1. This CDR3 has 13 residues. Losses at the gene ends were 10 bases for V and 4 bases for J; bases not matched to a gene: 7. CDR1 is MNHGY and CDR2 is SVAAGI in the germline V gene.

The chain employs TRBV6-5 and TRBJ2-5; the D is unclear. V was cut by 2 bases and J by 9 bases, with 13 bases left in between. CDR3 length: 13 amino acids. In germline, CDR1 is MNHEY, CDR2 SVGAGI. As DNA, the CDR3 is TGTGCCAGCAGTTACGACGGAGACACCCCCCAGTACTTC. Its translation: CASSYDGDTPQYF.

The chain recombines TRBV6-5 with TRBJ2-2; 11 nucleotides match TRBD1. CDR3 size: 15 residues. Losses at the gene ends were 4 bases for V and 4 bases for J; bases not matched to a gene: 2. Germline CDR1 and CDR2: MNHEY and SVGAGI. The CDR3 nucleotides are TGTGCCAGCAGTTTCGGACAGGGGGCCACCGGGGAGCTGTTTTTT. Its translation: CASSFGQGATGELFF.

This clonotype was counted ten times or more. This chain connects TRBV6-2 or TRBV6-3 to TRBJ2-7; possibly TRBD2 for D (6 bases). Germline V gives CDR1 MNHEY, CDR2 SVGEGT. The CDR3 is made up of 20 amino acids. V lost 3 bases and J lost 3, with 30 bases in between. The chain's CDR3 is CASSYPPAGKSNNLYYEQYF. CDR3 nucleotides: TGTGCCAGCAGTTATCCCCCCGCGGGGAAGAGCAACAACCTTTACTACGAGCAGTACTTC.

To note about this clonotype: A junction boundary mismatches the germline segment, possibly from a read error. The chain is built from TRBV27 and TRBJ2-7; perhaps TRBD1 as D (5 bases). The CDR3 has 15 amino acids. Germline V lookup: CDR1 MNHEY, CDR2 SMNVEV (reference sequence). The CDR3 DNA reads TGTGCCAGCACTCGCCGGGTCAGGGTTTCCTACGAGCAGTGCTTC. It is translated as CASTRRVRVSYEQCF.

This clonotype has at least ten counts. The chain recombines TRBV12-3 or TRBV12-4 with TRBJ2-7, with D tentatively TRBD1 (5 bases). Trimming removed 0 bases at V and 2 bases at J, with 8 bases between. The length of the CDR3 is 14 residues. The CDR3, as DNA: TGTGCCAGCAGTTTAGCGCTAGGGGCCTACGAGCAGTACTTC. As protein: CASSLALGAYEQYF.

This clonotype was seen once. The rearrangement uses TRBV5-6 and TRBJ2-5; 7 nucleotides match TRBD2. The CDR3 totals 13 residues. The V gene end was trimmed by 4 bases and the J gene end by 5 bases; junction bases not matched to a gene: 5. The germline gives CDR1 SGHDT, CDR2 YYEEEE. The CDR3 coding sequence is TGTGCCAGCAGCAGACTAGCCCACGAGACCCAGTACTTC. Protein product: CASSRLAHETQYF. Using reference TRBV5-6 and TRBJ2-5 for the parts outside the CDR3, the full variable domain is DAGVTQSPTHLIKTRGQQVTLRCSPKSGHDTVSWYQQALGQGPQFIFQYYEEEERQRGNFPDRFSGHQFPNYSSELNVNALLLGDSALYLCASSRLAHETQYFGPGTRLLVL.

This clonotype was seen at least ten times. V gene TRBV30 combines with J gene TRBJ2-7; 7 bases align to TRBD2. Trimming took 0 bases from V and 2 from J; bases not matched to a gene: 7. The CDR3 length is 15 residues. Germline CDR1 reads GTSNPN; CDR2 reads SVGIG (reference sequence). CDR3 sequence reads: CAWSVGGGGTYEQYF. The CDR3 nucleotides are TGTGCCTGGAGTGTTGGGGGGGGGGGAACCTACGAGCAGTACTTC.